These 30 T cell receptor beta chains originate from one sample sequenced in a study of tumor-infiltrating lymphocytes in primary liver carcinoma. TCR beta cDNA was prepared out of roughly 520 ng total RNA by means of a constant-region primer. Libraries covering TCR beta were generated through three nested multiplex PCR rounds (using a slightly modified ARM-PCR). The opening two PCR rounds, approximately 10 cycles each, paired TRBV1-TRBV30 forward primers with a C-beta reverse primer. From the multiplex PCR reads, TCRdb called clonotypes with MiXCR, one entry per CDR3 protein. The table shows approximately 64,000 distinct CDR3 sequences, with roughly 70% occurring only once. Each 20-30 mg portion of unsorted bulk tissue served as the source for co-extraction of RNA and DNA. Sequenced: liver tumor tissue from sampling region 4. Indicated subset: tumor region T4, right-lateral pole. The origin of the receptors is a man in his forties with primary liver carcinoma and hepatitis B virus infection.

Worth noting for this clonotype: A much larger clone differs by one base, so this may be a read error. The rearrangement uses TRBV28 and TRBJ2-7; tentative D call: TRBD1 (5 bases). The CDR3 totals 12 residues. The germline CDR1 and CDR2 sequences are MDHEN and SYDVKM. The CDR3 DNA reads TGTGCCAGCATGCCACTACAGGCCGAGCAGTATTTC. Encoded protein: CASMPLQAEQYF.

There are many counts of this clonotype. The J gene is TRBJ2-1, the V gene TRBV28; D perhaps matches TRBD2 (6 bases). Germline assignment: CDR1 MDHEN and CDR2 SYDVKM. This CDR3 is built from 14 residues. With 5 bases removed from V and 7 bases from J, the gap between germline ends came to 15 bases. The CDR3 region is CASSRDTGVNEQFF. As DNA, the CDR3 is TGTGCCAGCAGTCGGGATACGGGAGTAAATGAGCAGTTCTTC.

This clonotype was observed a few times. The germline gene is not matched at one end of the junction; a read error may be the cause. The J gene is TRBJ2-3, the V gene TRBV5-4; D is undetermined. Germline V lookup: CDR1 SGHNT, CDR2 YYREEE (reference sequence). The CDR3 runs to 13 residues. CDR3 nucleotides: TGTGCCAGCAGCTTGAGGAGCACAGATACGCGGTATTTT. This codes for CASSLRSTDTRYF.

This clonotype was detected ten times or more. This sequence joins TRBV4-3 and TRBJ2-1; D is unresolved. The ends were cut back, 1 base at V and 10 bases at J, with 14 bases in the middle. This CDR3 is built from 14 residues. Per the germline V gene, CDR1 is LGHNA and CDR2 is YSLEER. CDR3 nucleotides: TGCGCCAGCAGCCAAGGGACCAATTTCGACGAGCAGTTCTTC. Its protein product is CASSQGTNFDEQFF.

Notes on this clonotype: The conserved closing phenylalanine or tryptophan is absent in this CDR3, likely reflecting a read error. The rearrangement uses TRBV5-4 and TRBJ2-2; 12 positions match TRBD1. The CDR3 consists of 16 residues. Looked up from germline, CDR1 is SGHNT and CDR2 is YYREEE (reference sequence). The V and J ends lost 3 bases and 6 bases, in that order; junction bases with no gene match: 6. CDR3 sequence: CASSSPGQGAAGELFI. The CDR3 nucleotides are TGTGCCAGCAGCTCCCCGGGACAGGGGGCTGCCGGGGAGCTGTTTATT.

This clonotype appeared many times. The chain links TRBV6-4 to TRBJ2-3, with 8 bases lining up with TRBD1. The CDR3 totals 14 residues. Looked up from germline, CDR1 is MRHNA and CDR2 is SNTAGT. J gave up 1 base and V 5 bases, and 2 bases lay outside the gene matches. In nucleotides, the CDR3 is TGTGCCAGCAGTCCGGGACAGGGCACAGATACGCAGTATTTT. Translating gives CASSPGQGTDTQYF.

Concerning this clonotype itself: At one boundary the junction diverges from the germline segment, which might be a read error. This chain connects TRBV12-3 or TRBV12-4 to TRBJ2-3, with a weak D call TRBD1 (6 bases). The CDR3 is 17 residues long. CDR3 sequence: CASSYRQDSLATDTQCF. In DNA form, the CDR3 reads TGTGCCAGCAGTTATCGCCAGGACAGTTTAGCTACAGATACGCAGTGTTTT.

About this clonotype itself: Since a much larger clone is just one base distant, this may be a read error. The chain combines TRBV11-2 with TRBJ2-1; 14 bases fit TRBD2. From germline, CDR1 is SGHAT and CDR2 FQNNGV. The CDR3 loop spans 17 amino acids. The CDR3 is CACSRRLAGGPGDEQFF. Here the CDR3 DNA reads TGTGCCTGCAGCAGGAGACTAGCGGGAGGGCCGGGGGATGAGCAGTTCTTC.

The chain links TRBV29-1 to TRBJ2-1; 7 bases fit TRBD1. This CDR3 is built from 13 residues. V shed 8 bases, J shed 8 bases, and the junction held 12 bases outside the gene matches. Germline CDR1 SQVTM, CDR2 ANQGSEA. CDR3 in amino acids: CSIMRPGQDEQFF. Here the CDR3 DNA reads TGCAGCATCATGCGCCCTGGACAGGATGAGCAGTTCTTC.

The gene calls are TRBV4-1 and TRBJ2-7, with TRBD1 matching over 8 bases. The J call could be wrong; TRBJ2-1 is a better fit for the DNA end. Germline assignment: CDR1 MGHRA and CDR2 YSYEKL. The CDR3 runs 16 residues. This CDR3 is CASSRAGTGRSYEQFF. The DNA for the CDR3 is TGCGCCAGCAGCCGTGCCGGGACAGGCCGCTCCTACGAGCAGTTCTTC.

Many counts were recorded for this clonotype. The CDR3 nucleotides read TGTGCCAGCAGTTTAGGGACTAGCGGCAATGAGCAGTTCTTC. It encodes CASSLGTSGNEQFF. J is TRBJ2-1 and V is TRBV28; TRBD2 agrees at 11 bases. Germline CDR1 MDHEN, CDR2 SYDVKM. The CDR3 runs 14 residues. The ends lost 2 bases at V and 6 bases at J; junction bases unmatched: 0.

Note on this clonotype: At one end the junction does not follow the germline gene, possibly because of a read error. The V call is TRBV29-1, the J call TRBJ2-7; tentative D call: TRBD1 (6 bases). CDR1 and CDR2 from the germline V gene are SQVTM and ANQGSEA. The CDR3 runs 14 residues. CDR3 protein: CSVEGQPSFYEQYF. CDR3 DNA sequence: TGCAGCGTCGAAGGACAGCCCAGCTTCTACGAGCAGTACTTC.

As concerns this clonotype: This likely comes from a read error, as the CDR3 has no conserved phenylalanine or tryptophan at its end. V and J are TRBV4-1 and TRBJ2-1; 7 nucleotides align to TRBD1. Germline trimming cut 0 bases from V and 4 bases from J; bases unmatched to any gene: 6. CDR1 and CDR2 (germline): MGHRA, YSYEKL. The CDR3 sequence is 16 residues long. The CDR3 is CASSQEAATGYNEQFL. The CDR3 DNA is TGCGCCAGCAGCCAAGAGGCCGCGACAGGGTACAATGAGCAGTTCCTC.

In regard to this clonotype: This likely comes from a read error, as the CDR3 has no conserved phenylalanine or tryptophan at its end. Because the CDR3's place on the DNA is in doubt, the DNA is left out and the CDR3 is given as listed by TCRdb. This chain uses TRBV11-2 with TRBJ2-7. Germline V gives CDR1 SGHAT, CDR2 FQNNGV. The CDR3 is 14 residues long, counting both termini. The chain's CDR3 is CANSLTDVGYEHYS.

V gene TRBV7-9 combines with J gene TRBJ2-1, with a tentative D call TRBD2 (6 bases). The length of the CDR3 is 15 residues. With 5 bases removed from V and 7 bases from J, the gap between germline ends came to 18 bases. The germline V gene encodes CDR1 SEHNR and CDR2 FQNEAQ (reference sequence). The CDR3 region has the DNA TGTGCCAGCAGCATATACAGCGGGCAAAGGAATGAGCAGTTCTTC. Translation: CASSIYSGQRNEQFF. Combining the CDR3 with reference TRBV7-9 and TRBJ2-1 gives the whole variable domain DTGVSQNPRHKITKRGQNVTFRCDPISEHNRLYWYRQTLGQGPEFLTYFQNEAQLEKSRLLSDRFSAERPKGSFSTLEIQRTEQGDSAMYLCASSIYSGQRNEQFFGPGTRLTVL.

With regard to this clonotype: A read error may explain this, as a much larger clone is one base away. This sequence joins TRBV11-2 and TRBJ2-5, with 7 nucleotides matching TRBD2. The J segment lost 0 bases and the V segment lost 8 bases, leaving 3 bases of the junction unmatched. Germline loops: CDR1 SGHAT, CDR2 FQNNGV. This CDR3 region has 13 residues. CDR3 nucleotide sequence: TGTGCCAGCTGGGGGGGGGACCAAGAGACCCAGTACTTC. Translation gives CASWGGDQETQYF.

Note on this clonotype: The CDR3 does not close with the conserved phenylalanine or tryptophan, likely indicating a read error. V usage is TRBV7-9 and J usage is TRBJ1-1; D is uncertain. Per germline, CDR1 SEHNR and CDR2 FQNEAQ (reference sequence). The CDR3 spans 13 residues. V lost 5 bases, J lost 0 bases, and 7 bases lay in between. The CDR3 sequence is CASSATLNTEAFL. CDR3 nucleotides: TGTGCCAGCAGCGCAACCTTGAACACTGAAGCTTTCCTT.

V and J are TRBV4-3 and TRBJ1-6; D might be TRBD1 (6 bases). The CDR3 extends over 16 amino acids. Germline CDR1 and CDR2: LGHNA and YSLEER. The V and J ends lost 5 bases and 7 bases respectively, with 18 bases between them. The CDR3: CASSSWNRVRNSPLHF. The CDR3 DNA is TGCGCCAGCAGCTCCTGGAACAGGGTAAGGAATTCACCCCTCCACTTT.

This clonotype was seen just once. The chain couples TRBV6-6 to TRBJ1-5, with no clear D. CDR3 size: 17 residues. Trimming cost V 6 bases and J 3 bases, with 21 bases left between them. The germline CDR1 and CDR2 sequences are MNHNY and SVGAGI (reference sequence). In DNA form, the CDR3 reads TGTGCCAGCAGCCCCAACCTGGACGATCGCTTCAATCAGCCCCAGCATTTT. Translating it yields CASSPNLDDRFNQPQHF.

The chain recombines TRBV5-4 with TRBJ2-3; possible D gene TRBD2, 6 bases. The CDR3 totals 16 residues. Germline V lookup: CDR1 SGHNT, CDR2 YYREEE (reference sequence). V lost 4 bases, J lost 2 bases, and 17 bases lay in between. The chain's CDR3 is CASSPTSPSPTDTQYF. Here the CDR3 DNA reads TGTGCCAGCAGCCCAACTAGCCCTAGCCCCACAGATACGCAGTATTTT.

This rearrangement joins TRBV11-2 to TRBJ2-6; 8 nucleotides agree with TRBD1. J lost 14 bases, V lost 5 bases, and 32 bases had no gene match. CDR3 size: 21 residues. Germline V CDR1 and CDR2: SGHAT, FQNNGV. The CDR3 DNA reads TGTGCCAGCAGCATGGGGGGAGACAGGGGCATTTCCCTCTCTGGGGCCAAGATCCTGACTTTC. It yields the protein CASSMGGDRGISLSGAKILTF.

Comment on this clonotype: A much larger clone sits a single nucleotide away, making a read error possible. The chain is built from TRBV29-1 and TRBJ2-7, with 7 bases aligning to TRBD2. Per germline, CDR1 SQVTM and CDR2 ANQGSEA. This CDR3 has 14 residues. Trimming at V came to 6 bases and at J to 0 bases, leaving 8 bases not matched to a gene. The CDR3 loop reads CSVSISGFSYEQYF. The CDR3 coding sequence is TGCAGCGTCTCGATTAGCGGGTTCTCCTACGAGCAGTACTTC.

A word on this clonotype: One junction end disagrees with the germline gene, perhaps due to a read error. The chain employs TRBV11-2 and TRBJ1-5, with TRBD1 matching over 7 bases. This CDR3 comprises 15 residues. Germline V gene sequence: CDR1 SGHAT, CDR2 FQNNGV. Here the CDR3 DNA reads TGTGCCGGCAGCCCGGACAGGAGTAGCAATCTGCCCCAGCATTTT. Protein: CAGSPDRSSNLPQHF.

Regarding this clonotype: The conserved closing phenylalanine or tryptophan is absent in this CDR3, likely reflecting a read error. The DNA is left out, because the CDR3 cannot be placed on it with certainty; the CDR3 is given as TCRdb lists it. CDR3 loop: CASSYTSGRNEQYY. V usage is TRBV6-5 and J usage is TRBJ2-7; the listed D gene, TRBD2, was not tested against the DNA. Including both end residues, the CDR3 is 14 amino acids long. Germline assignment: CDR1 MNHEY and CDR2 SVGAGI.

There are a few counts of this clonotype. This chain connects TRBV7-3 to TRBJ2-4; D remains unclear. This CDR3 has 13 residues. V was shortened by 5 bases and J by 6 bases, with 11 bases between the two germline ends. CDR1 and CDR2 (germline): SGHTA, FQGTGA. In nucleotides, the CDR3 is TGTGCCAGCAGCCCAGACTTTGGAAACATTCAGTACTTC. Translation: CASSPDFGNIQYF.

The chain is built from TRBV11-2 and TRBJ2-1; tentative D call: TRBD1 (5 bases). The CDR3 extends over 14 amino acids. CDR1 and CDR2 (germline): SGHAT, FQNNGV. Trimming pared 2 bases from V and 13 bases from J, leaving 18 bases between. The CDR3 DNA sequence: TGTGCCAGCAGCTTATGGCAGGGAATCAATGCACAGTTCTTC. This sequence encodes CASSLWQGINAQFF.

Of note for this clonotype: Given the absence of the conserved phenylalanine or tryptophan at the CDR3 end, a read error is likely. This chain links TRBV4-3 with TRBJ2-1, with unresolved D. The CDR3 has 14 amino acids. Trimming took off 3 bases at V and 5 bases at J, with 11 bases between the two ends. Germline CDR1 reads LGHNA; CDR2 reads YSLEER. This chain's CDR3 is CASSQGRTNNEQFI. The CDR3 DNA reads TGCGCCAGCAGCCAGGGCAGGACCAACAATGAGCAGTTCATC.

Notes on this clonotype: The CDR3 does not end in the conserved phenylalanine or tryptophan, so this is likely a read error. V gene TRBV11-3 combines with J gene TRBJ2-7; 7 nucleotides align to TRBD1. Looked up from germline, CDR1 is SGHNT and CDR2 is YENEEA. The CDR3 spans 13 residues. CDR3 sequence (DNA): TGTGCCAGCAGCGTGGGACAGTCCTACAAGCAGTACCTC. This sequence encodes CASSVGQSYKQYL.

This clonotype has only a few counts. A read error is possible here, since a much larger clone lies one base away. The chain joins TRBV5-5 to TRBJ1-1; no firm D call. The CDR3 sequence is 15 residues long. Germline V gene data show CDR1 as SGHKS and CDR2 as YYEKEE (reference sequence). The CDR3 reads CTSSHEGERYTEAFF. Here the CDR3 DNA reads TGTACCAGCAGCCATGAGGGTGAGCGGTACACTGAAGCTTTCTTT.

This clonotype showed up just a few times. This chain connects TRBV6-2 or TRBV6-3 to TRBJ2-1; D is ambiguous. The V end lost 5 bases, the J end lost 2 bases, and 13 bases lay between the germline ends. This CDR3 spans 15 amino acids. Germline CDR1 MNHEY, CDR2 SVGEGT. The CDR3 nucleotides read TGTGCCAGCAGTCCCCTGAACGGAGCCTACAATGAGCAGTTCTTC. Encoded protein: CASSPLNGAYNEQFF.